A selection of T cell receptor beta chains follows, all from one sample in a study of Ad26.COV2.S vaccination and SARS-CoV-2 variants. Sequencing was performed with immunoSEQ multiplex PCR; in TCRdb, only in-frame clones are kept and a portion is missing. The table has 360,000 or so clones, about nine tenths seen once. The material sequenced was peripheral blood, taken in a trial of Ad26.COV2.S vaccine versus placebo. Every receptor here comes from a person between 18 and 65 years old who received the Ad26.COV2.S COVID-19 vaccine or a placebo. Both conserved end residues are part of each CDR3. D genes are given only for firm matches. The size field is filled for only some rows; it gives once, few, many or a size class.

CDR3nt	CDR3aa	abundance	d_gene	v_gene	j_gene
TGTGCCAGCAGCCCGATCCAGGAGGGCGAGCAGTACTTC	CASSPIQEGEQYF	.	.	TRBV7-9	TRBJ2-7
TGTGCCAGCGGAGGACAGGGACGGCCTATATCCGAGCAGTACTTC	CASGGQGRPISEQYF	.	TRBD1	TRBV7-8	TRBJ2-7
TGTGCCAGCAGCTTGACAGGGGGTCAATACGGGGAGCTGTTTTTT	CASSLTGGQYGELFF	.	TRBD1	TRBV5-5	TRBJ2-2
TGTGCCAGCAGAGATGCAGGGGTTCCCTATGGCTACACCTTC	CASRDAGVPYGYTF	.	.	TRBV7-2	TRBJ1-2
TGCGCCAGCAGTGAGGAAAGTCGACTAGCGAGAACCGGGGAGCTGTTTTTT	CASSEESRLARTGELFF	.	TRBD2	TRBV10-1	TRBJ2-2
TGTGCCAGCAGTTACTCGATATCGGACCCGTACGCCAAAAACATTCAGTACTTC	CASSYSISDPYAKNIQYF	.	.	TRBV6-2/TRBV6-3	TRBJ2-4
TGTGCCAGCAGCTCCGGGACTACCGAGACCCAGTACTTC	CASSSGTTETQYF	.	TRBD2	TRBV11-3	TRBJ2-5
TGTGCCATCAGTGAGTCCCCTTTAGGGGCTAGCACAGATACGCAGTATTTT	CAISESPLGASTDTQYF	.	.	TRBV10-3	TRBJ2-3
TGTGCCAGTAGTATAAGCCCCTCTAACTATGGCTACACCTTC	CASSISPSNYGYTF	.	.	TRBV19	TRBJ1-2
TGTGCCAGCAGCGTAGAATCCCAGGGGAGCGAGCAGTACTTC	CASSVESQGSEQYF	.	.	TRBV9	TRBJ2-7
TGTGCCAGCAGTTACTCGCGACAGGGTGGTTCACCCCTCCACTTT	CASSYSRQGGSPLHF	.	TRBD1	TRBV6-5	TRBJ1-6
TGTGCCAGCACACGGACAGGGGCTGGTGAGCAGTTCTTC	CASTRTGAGEQFF	.	TRBD1	TRBV6-5	TRBJ2-1
TGTGCCAGCAAGCCGGGTCCGAACACTGAAGCTTTCTTT	CASKPGPNTEAFF	.	.	TRBV2	TRBJ1-1
TGTGCCAGCAGCTCGCGGGGGGCCGGAGATACGCAGTATTTT	CASSSRGAGDTQYF	.	TRBD2	TRBV7-9	TRBJ2-3
TGTGCCAGCAGCCCGGGAGTCAGCCCTGAAGCTTTCTTT	CASSPGVSPEAFF	.	.	TRBV5-4	TRBJ1-1
TGCGCCAGCAGCTTGGAGGCCCCCGGGACAGGGTTCGGAAACACCATATATTTT	CASSLEAPGTGFGNTIYF	.	TRBD1	TRBV5-1	TRBJ1-3
TGTGCCAGCAGCCCCCCCCGGGGGACGTACAATGAGCAGTTCTTC	CASSPPRGTYNEQFF	.	.	TRBV28	TRBJ2-1
TGTGCCAGCAGCCTTCCGGACGAACAGACGAACACTGAAGCTTTCTTT	CASSLPDEQTNTEAFF	.	.	TRBV4-2	TRBJ1-1
TGTGCCAGCAGACCCGTGGCCGGGGAGCTGTTTTTT	CASRPVAGELFF	.	.	TRBV7-8	TRBJ2-2
TGTGCCAGCAGTTTAGTTGGCAGAGATTCACCCCTCCACTTT	CASSLVGRDSPLHF	.	.	TRBV27	TRBJ1-6
TGTGCCAGCAGTTACGGCCCTCCCTATGGCTACACCTTC	CASSYGPPYGYTF	.	.	TRBV6-5	TRBJ1-2
TGTGCCAGCAGCCCTATAGGACAGGGAGAGACCCAGTACTTC	CASSPIGQGETQYF	few	TRBD1	TRBV5-5	TRBJ2-5
TGTGCCTGGAGTGTGAGGGGACCCTTGGTTTCACCCCTCCACTTT	CAWSVRGPLVSPLHF	few	.	TRBV30	TRBJ1-6
TGTGCCAGCAGCCCCAGTTGGATTGAAGCTTTCTTT	CASSPSWIEAFF	.	.	TRBV11-2	TRBJ1-1
TGTGCCTGGACGAAGGGCTCTGGAAACACCATATATTTT	CAWTKGSGNTIYF	.	.	TRBV30	TRBJ1-3
TGTGCCTGGAGTGGTGGCCAGAGGGCAACTAATGAAAAACTGTTTTTT	CAWSGGQRATNEKLFF	.	.	TRBV30	TRBJ1-4
TGTGCCAGCAGCCTCCCAGCAACCTACAATGAGCAGTTCTTC	CASSLPATYNEQFF	.	.	TRBV13	TRBJ2-1
TGTGCCAGCAGCCTCCACACTAGAGATTACACAGATACGCAGTATTTT	CASSLHTRDYTDTQYF	.	.	TRBV4-2	TRBJ2-3
TGTGCCAGTAGTATAGGTGTCCGGTCCCTCACAGATACGCAGTATTTT	CASSIGVRSLTDTQYF	.	.	TRBV19	TRBJ2-3